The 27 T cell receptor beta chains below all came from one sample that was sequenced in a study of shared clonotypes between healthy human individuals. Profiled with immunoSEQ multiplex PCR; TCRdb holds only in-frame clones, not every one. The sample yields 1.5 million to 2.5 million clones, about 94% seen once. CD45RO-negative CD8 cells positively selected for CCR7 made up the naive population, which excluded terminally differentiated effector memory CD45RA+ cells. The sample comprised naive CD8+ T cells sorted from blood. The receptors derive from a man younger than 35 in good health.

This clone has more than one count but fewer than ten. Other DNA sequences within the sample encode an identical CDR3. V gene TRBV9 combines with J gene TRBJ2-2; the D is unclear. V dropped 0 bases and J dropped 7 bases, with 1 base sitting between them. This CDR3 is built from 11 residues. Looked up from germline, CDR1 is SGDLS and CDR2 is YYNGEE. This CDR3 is CASSVGGELFF. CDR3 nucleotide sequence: TGTGCCAGCAGCGTAGGCGGGGAGCTGTTTTTT.

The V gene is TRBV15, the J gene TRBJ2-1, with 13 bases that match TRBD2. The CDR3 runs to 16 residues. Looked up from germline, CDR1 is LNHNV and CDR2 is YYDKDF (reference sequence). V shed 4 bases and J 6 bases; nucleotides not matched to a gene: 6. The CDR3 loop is CATSTPGTSGTNEQFF. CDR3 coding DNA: TGTGCCACCAGCACGCCCGGGACTAGCGGGACCAATGAGCAGTTCTTC.

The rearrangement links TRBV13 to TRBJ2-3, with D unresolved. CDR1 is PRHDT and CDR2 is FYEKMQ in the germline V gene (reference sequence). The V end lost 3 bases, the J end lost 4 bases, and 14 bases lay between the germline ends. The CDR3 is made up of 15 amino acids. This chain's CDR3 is CASSFTNHPADTQYF. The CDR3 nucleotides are TGTGCCAGCAGCTTTACAAACCACCCGGCAGATACGCAGTATTTT. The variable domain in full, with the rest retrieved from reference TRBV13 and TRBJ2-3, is AAGVIQSPRHLIKEKRETATLKCYPIPRHDTVYWYQQGPGQDPQFLISFYEKMQSDKGSIPDRFSAQQFSDYHSELNMSSLELGDSALYFCASSFTNHPADTQYFGPGTRLTVL.

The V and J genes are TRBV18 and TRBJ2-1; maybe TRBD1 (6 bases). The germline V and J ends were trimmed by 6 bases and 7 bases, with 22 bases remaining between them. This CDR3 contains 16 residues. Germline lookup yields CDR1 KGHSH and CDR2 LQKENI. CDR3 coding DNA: TGTGCCAGCTCCCTATCACCGGGACAAGCGCGTAATGAGCAGTTCTTC. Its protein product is CASSLSPGQARNEQFF.

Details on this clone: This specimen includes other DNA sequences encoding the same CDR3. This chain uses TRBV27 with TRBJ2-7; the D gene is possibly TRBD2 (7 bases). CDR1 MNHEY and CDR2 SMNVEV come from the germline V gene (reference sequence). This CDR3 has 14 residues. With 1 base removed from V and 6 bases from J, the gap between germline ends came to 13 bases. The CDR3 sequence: CASSLLAGEGEQYF. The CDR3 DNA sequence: TGTGCCAGCAGTTTATTGGCAGGGGAGGGCGAGCAGTACTTC.

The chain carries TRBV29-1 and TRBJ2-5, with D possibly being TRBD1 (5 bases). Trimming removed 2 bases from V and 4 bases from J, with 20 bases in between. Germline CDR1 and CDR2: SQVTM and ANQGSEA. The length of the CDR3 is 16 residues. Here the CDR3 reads CSVEQAWTLRGETQYF. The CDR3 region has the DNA TGCAGCGTTGAACAGGCATGGACACTTCGAGGAGAGACCCAGTACTTC.

CDR3 residues: CASSPQGYGGNEQFF. The CDR3 coding sequence is TGTGCCAGCAGTCCTCAGGGTTATGGGGGCAATGAGCAGTTCTTC. The V and J genes are TRBV6-5 and TRBJ2-1; TRBD1 or TRBD2 may be the D gene (5 bases each). Germline V gene data show CDR1 as MNHEY and CDR2 as SVGAGI. Trimming took off 5 bases at V and 6 bases at J, with 17 bases between the two ends. The CDR3 has 15 amino acids.

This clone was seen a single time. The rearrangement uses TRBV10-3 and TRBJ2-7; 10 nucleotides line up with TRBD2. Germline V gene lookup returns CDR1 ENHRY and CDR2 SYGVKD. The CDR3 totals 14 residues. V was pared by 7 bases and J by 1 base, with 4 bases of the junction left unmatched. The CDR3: CAITGTSESYEQYF. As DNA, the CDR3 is TGTGCCATCACGGGGACTAGCGAATCCTACGAGCAGTACTTC.

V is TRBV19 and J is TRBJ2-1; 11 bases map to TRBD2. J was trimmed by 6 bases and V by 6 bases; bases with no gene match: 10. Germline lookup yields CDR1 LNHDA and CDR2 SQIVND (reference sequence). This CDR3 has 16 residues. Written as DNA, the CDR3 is TGTGCCAGTAGAACACAGGGACTAGCGGCAACCAATGAGCAGTTCTTC. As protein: CASRTQGLAATNEQFF.

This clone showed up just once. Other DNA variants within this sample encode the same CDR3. CDR3 sequence reads: CASSLGTVYEQYF. In nucleotides, the CDR3 is TGTGCCAGCAGCTTAGGAACGGTCTACGAGCAGTACTTC. The gene calls are TRBV7-2 and TRBJ2-7; D unclear. V lost 1 base to trimming and J lost 3 bases, with 7 bases between them. The CDR3 extends over 13 amino acids. The germline V gene has CDR1 SGHTA and CDR2 FQGNSA.

The DNA for the CDR3 is TGTGCCAGCAGCTTATGGGAGGACTCCTACAATGAGCAGTTCTTC. Translated, it gives CASSLWEDSYNEQFF. This chain connects TRBV7-2 to TRBJ2-1; a possible D gene is TRBD2 (6 bases). Deletions cut 2 bases from V and 0 bases from J, with 8 bases between. In germline, CDR1 is SGHTA, CDR2 FQGNSA. The CDR3 extends over 15 amino acids.

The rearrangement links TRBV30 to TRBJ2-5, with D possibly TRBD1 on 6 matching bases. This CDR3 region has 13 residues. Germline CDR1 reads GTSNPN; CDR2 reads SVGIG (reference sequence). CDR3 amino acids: CAGWGQAQETQYF. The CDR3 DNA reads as TGTGCTGGATGGGGGCAAGCCCAAGAGACCCAGTACTTC.

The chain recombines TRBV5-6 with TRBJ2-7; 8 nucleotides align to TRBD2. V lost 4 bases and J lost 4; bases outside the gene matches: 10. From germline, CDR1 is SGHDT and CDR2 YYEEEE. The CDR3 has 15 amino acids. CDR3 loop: CASSLPSGPPYEQYF. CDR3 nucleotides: TGTGCCAGCAGCCTGCCTAGCGGGCCTCCTTACGAGCAGTACTTC.

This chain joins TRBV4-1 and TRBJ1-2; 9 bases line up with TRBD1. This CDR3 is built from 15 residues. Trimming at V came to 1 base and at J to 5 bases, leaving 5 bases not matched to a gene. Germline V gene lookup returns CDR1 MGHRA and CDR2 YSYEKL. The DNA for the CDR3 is TGCGCCAGCAGCCAAGTGGGACAGGGAGGGTATGGCTACACCTTC. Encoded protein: CASSQVGQGGYGYTF.

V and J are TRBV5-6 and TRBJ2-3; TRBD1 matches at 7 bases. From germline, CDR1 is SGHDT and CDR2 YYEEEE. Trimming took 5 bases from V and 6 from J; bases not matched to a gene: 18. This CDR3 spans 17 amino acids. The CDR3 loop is CASSLTPTGSESDTQYF. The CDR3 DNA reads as TGTGCCAGCAGTCTAACCCCGACAGGGTCAGAATCCGATACGCAGTATTTT.

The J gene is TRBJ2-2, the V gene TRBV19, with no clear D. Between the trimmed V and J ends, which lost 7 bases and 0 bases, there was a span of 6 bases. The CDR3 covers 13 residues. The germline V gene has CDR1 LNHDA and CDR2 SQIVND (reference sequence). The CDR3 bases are TGTGCCAGTACGGCGCCGAACACCGGGGAGCTGTTTTTT. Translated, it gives CASTAPNTGELFF.

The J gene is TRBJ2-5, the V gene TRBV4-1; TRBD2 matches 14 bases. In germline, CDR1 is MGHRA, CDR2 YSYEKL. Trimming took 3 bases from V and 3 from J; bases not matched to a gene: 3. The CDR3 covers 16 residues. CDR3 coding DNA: TGCGCCAGCAGCCACAGACTAGCGGGGGGGAAAGAGACCCAGTACTTC. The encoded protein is CASSHRLAGGKETQYF.

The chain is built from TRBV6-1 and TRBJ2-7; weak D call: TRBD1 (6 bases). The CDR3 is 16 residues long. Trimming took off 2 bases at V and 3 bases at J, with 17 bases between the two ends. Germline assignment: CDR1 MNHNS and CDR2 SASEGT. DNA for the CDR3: TGTGCCAGCAGTGAAACCCCCAACACAGGGAACTACGAGCAGTACTTC. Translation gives CASSETPNTGNYEQYF.

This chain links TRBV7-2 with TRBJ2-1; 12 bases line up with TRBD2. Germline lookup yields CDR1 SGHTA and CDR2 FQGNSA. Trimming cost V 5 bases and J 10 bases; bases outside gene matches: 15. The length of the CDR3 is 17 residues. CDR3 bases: TGTGCCAGCAGCATCCCGGGACTAGCGGGCCCAGGGGGGGAGCAGTTCTTC. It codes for CASSIPGLAGPGGEQFF.

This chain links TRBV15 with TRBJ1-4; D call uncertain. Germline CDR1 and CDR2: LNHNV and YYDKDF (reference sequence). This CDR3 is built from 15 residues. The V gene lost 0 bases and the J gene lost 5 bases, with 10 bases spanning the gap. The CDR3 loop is CATSRDVGKNEKLFF. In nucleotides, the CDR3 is TGTGCCACCAGCAGAGATGTCGGGAAGAATGAAAAACTGTTTTTT. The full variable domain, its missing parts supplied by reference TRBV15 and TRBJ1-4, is DAMVIQNPRYQVTQFGKPVTLSCSQTLNHNVMYWYQQKSSQAPKLLFHYYDKDFNNEADTPDNFQSRRPNTSFCFLDIRSPGLGDTAMYLCATSRDVGKNEKLFFGSGTQLSVL.

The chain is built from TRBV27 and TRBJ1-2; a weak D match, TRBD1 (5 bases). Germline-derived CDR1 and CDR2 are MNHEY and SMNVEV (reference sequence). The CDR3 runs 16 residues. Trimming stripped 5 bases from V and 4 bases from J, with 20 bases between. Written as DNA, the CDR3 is TGTGCCAGCAGTCATAGCTATGAGGGGCATAGCTATGGCTACACCTTC. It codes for CASSHSYEGHSYGYTF.

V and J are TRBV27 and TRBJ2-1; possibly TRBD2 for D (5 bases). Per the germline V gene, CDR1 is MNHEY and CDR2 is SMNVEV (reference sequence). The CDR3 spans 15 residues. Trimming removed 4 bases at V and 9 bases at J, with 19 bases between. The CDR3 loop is CASSYGVGGTVEQFF. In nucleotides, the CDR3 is TGTGCCAGCAGTTACGGGGTCGGCGGTACAGTTGAGCAGTTCTTC.

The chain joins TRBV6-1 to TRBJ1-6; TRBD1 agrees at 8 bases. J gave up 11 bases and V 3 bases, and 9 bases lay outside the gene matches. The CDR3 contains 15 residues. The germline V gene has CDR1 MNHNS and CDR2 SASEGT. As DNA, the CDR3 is TGTGCCAGCAGTGACCTGACAGGGGCTCGAGCACCCCTCCACTTT. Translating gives CASSDLTGARAPLHF.

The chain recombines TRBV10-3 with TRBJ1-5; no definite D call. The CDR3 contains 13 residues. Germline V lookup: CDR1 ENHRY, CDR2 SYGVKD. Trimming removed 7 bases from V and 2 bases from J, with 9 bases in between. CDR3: CAIMVRGNQPQHF. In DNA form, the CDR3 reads TGTGCCATCATGGTACGGGGCAATCAGCCCCAGCATTTT.

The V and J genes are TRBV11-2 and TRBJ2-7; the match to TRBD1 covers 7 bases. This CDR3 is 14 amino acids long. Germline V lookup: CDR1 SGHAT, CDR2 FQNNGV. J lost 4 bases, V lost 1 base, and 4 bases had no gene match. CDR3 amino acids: CASSLVGTEYEQYF. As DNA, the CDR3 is TGTGCCAGCAGCTTAGTCGGGACAGAGTACGAGCAGTACTTC.

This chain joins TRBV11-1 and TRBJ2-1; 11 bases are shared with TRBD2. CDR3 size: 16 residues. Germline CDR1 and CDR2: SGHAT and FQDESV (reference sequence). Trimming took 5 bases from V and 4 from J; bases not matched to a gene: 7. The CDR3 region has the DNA TGTGCCAGCAGCAAGAGACGGACTAGCGGGTACAATGAGCAGTTCTTC. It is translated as CASSKRRTSGYNEQFF.

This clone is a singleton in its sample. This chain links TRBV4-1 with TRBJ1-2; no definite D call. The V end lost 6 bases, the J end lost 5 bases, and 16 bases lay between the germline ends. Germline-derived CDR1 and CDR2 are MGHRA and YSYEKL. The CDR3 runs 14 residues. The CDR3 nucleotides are TGCGCCAGCAGGGGATTAGGCGAACTTTATGGCTACACCTTC. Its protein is CASRGLGELYGYTF.